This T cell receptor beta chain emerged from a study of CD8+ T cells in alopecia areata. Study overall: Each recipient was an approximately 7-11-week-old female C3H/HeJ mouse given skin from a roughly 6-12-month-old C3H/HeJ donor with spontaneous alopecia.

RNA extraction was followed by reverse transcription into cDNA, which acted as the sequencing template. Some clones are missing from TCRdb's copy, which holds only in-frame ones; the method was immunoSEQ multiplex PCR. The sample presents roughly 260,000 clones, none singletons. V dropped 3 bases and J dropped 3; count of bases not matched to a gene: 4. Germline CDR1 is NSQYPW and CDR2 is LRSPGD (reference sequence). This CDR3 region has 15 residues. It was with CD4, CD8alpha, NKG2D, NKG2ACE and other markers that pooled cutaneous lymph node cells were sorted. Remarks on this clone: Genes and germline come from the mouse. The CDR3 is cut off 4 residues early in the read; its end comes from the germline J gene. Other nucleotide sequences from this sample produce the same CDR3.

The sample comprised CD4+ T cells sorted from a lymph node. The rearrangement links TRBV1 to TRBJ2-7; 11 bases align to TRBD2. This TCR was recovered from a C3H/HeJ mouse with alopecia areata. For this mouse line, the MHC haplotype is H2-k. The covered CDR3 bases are TGCACCTGCAGTGCTCCGGGACTGGGGGACTAT. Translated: CTCSAPGLGDY. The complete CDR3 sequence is CTCSAPGLGDYEQYF.